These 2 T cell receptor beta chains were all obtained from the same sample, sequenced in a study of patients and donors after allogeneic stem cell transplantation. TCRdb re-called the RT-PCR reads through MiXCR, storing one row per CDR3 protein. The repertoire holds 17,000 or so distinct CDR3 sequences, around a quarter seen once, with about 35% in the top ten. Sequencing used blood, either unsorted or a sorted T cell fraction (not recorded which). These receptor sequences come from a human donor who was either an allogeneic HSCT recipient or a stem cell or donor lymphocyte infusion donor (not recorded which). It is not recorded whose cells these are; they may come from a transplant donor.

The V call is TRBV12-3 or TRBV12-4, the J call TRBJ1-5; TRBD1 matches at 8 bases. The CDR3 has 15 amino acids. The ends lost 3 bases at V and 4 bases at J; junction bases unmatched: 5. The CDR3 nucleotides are TGTGCCAGCAGTTTCAGGGGGCGGGCGAATCAGCCCCAGCATTTT. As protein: CASSFRGRANQPQHF.

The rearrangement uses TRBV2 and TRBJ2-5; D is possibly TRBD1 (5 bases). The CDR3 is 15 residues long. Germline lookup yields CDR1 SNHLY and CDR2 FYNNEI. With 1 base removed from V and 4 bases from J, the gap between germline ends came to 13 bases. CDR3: CASSEVADTPETQYF. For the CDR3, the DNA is TGTGCCAGCAGTGAAGTGGCGGACACCCCAGAGACCCAGTACTTC.